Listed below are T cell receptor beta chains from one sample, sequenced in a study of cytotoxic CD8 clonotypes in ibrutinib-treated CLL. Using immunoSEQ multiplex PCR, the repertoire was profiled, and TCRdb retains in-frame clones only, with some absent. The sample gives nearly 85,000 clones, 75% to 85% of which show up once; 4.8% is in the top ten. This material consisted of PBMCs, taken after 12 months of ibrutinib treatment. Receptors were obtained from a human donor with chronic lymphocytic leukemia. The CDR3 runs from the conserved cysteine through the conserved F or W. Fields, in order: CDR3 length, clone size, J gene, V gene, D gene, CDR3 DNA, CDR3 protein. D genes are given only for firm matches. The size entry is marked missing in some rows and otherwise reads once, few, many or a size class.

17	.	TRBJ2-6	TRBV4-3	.	TGCGCCAGCAGCCAAGTCAGGGGCACCTCTGGGGCCAACGTCCTGACTTTC	CASSQVRGTSGANVLTF
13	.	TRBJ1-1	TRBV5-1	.	TGCGCCAGCAGCTTGGGAGAGAACACTGAAGCTTTCTTT	CASSLGENTEAFF
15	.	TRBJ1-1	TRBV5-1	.	TGCGCCAGCAGCTCCGGGGGGCGGTTTAACACTGAAGCTTTCTTT	CASSSGGRFNTEAFF
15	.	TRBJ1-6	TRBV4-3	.	TGCGCCAGCAGCCAAGATCGACACTATAATTCACCCCTCCACTTT	CASSQDRHYNSPLHF
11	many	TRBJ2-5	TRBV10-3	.	TGTGCCATCAGCGAGGGGGAGACCCAGTACTTC	CAISEGETQYF
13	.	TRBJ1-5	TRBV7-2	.	TGTGCCAGCAGTATTTTCCGGGATCAGCCCCAGCATTTT	CASSIFRDQPQHF
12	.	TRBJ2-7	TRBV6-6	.	TGTGCCAGCAGCCGGGTCCTCTACGAGCAGTACTTC	CASSRVLYEQYF
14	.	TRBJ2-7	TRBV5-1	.	TGCGCCAGCAGCTTGGCGCAGCCCACCTACGAGCAGTACTTC	CASSLAQPTYEQYF
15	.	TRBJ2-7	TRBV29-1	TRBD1	TGCAGCGTTGAATTTGGGGACAGGGGGGGCTACGAGCAGTACTTC	CSVEFGDRGGYEQYF
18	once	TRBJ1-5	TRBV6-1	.	TGTGCCAGCAGTGAAGCGCTTTGGGCAGCCCATAGCAATCAGCCCCAGCATTTT	CASSEALWAAHSNQPQHF
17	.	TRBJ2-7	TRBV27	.	TGTGCCAGCAAGGGGGGCGGGGGCCAGCGGGACTACTACGAGCAGTACTTC	CASKGGGGQRDYYEQYF
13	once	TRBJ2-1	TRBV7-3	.	TGTGCCAGCAGCTTAGCCCTCGACAATGAGCAGTTCTTC	CASSLALDNEQFF
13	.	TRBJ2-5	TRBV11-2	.	TGTGCCAGCAGCTCTACGCTGGGGGAGACCCAGTACTTC	CASSSTLGETQYF
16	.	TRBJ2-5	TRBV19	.	TGTGCCAGTAGTATGGGGGGAGCAGGTTTCCAAGAGACCCAGTACTTC	CASSMGGAGFQETQYF
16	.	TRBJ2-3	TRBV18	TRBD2	TGTGCCAGCTCACCAGACACTAGTAGCGGGACAGATACGCAGTATTTT	CASSPDTSSGTDTQYF
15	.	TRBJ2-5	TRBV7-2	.	TGTGCCAGCAGCCCCCTCGACAGGCAGCAAGAGACCCAGTACTTC	CASSPLDRQQETQYF
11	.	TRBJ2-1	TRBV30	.	TGTGCCTGGAGTGTGGGGCCCGAGCAGTTCTTC	CAWSVGPEQFF
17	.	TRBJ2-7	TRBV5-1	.	TGCGCCAGCAGCTCGGTCCATCTGACAGGAGAGATCTACGAGCAGTACTTC	CASSSVHLTGEIYEQYF
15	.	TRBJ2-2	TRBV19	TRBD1	TGTGCCAGTAGTGCGGACAGGGGGCAATCCGGGGAGCTGTTTTTT	CASSADRGQSGELFF
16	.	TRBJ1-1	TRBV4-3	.	TGCGCCAGCAGCCAAGGGGCGCCCGGGAGGGACACTGAAGCTTTCTTT	CASSQGAPGRDTEAFF
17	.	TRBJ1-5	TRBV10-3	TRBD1	TGTGCCATCAGTGAGTCGACTGTCGACAGGGGGCTTCAGCCCCAGCATTTT	CAISESTVDRGLQPQHF
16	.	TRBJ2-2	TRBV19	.	TGTGCCAGTAGTGGTTACAGCGTCCCGAACACCGGGGAGCTGTTTTTT	CASSGYSVPNTGELFF
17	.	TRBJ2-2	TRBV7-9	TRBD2	TGTGCCAGCAGCTCGACCCCACTAGCGGGGGCCACCGGGGAGCTGTTTTTT	CASSSTPLAGATGELFF
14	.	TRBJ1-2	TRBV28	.	TGTGCCAGCAGTTTAGGGTGGGGGCTCTATGGCTACACCTTC	CASSLGWGLYGYTF
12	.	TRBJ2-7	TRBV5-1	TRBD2	TGCGCCAGCAGTCCGCCGGGGGGCGAGCAGTACTTC	CASSPPGGEQYF
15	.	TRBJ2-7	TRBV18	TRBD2	TGTGCCAGCTCACCACGCGACGGGGGGGTCTACGAGCAGTACTTC	CASSPRDGGVYEQYF
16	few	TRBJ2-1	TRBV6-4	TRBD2	TGTGCCAGCAGCTACCTTGGGGGGGGGAGTTACAATGAGCAGTTCTTC	CASSYLGGGSYNEQFF
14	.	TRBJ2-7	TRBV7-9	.	TGTGCCAGCAGCTTAGCGGCGGGCACCTACGAGCAGTACTTC	CASSLAAGTYEQYF
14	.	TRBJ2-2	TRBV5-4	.	TGTGCCAGCAGCCCCCACACAAACACCGGGGAGCTGTTTTTT	CASSPHTNTGELFF
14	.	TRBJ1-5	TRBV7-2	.	TGTGCCAGCAGCTTAAGGGTTAGCAATCAGCCCCAGCATTTT	CASSLRVSNQPQHF
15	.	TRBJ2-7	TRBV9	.	TGTGCCAGCAGCGCCCAAACCGGGACCGCGTACGAGCAGTACTTC	CASSAQTGTAYEQYF
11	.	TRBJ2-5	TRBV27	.	TGTGCCAGCATCCTGGGAGAGACCCAGTACTTC	CASILGETQYF
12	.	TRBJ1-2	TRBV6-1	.	TGTGCCAGCAGTGAATTGCGGGATGGCTACACCTTC	CASSELRDGYTF
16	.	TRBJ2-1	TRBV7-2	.	TGTGCCAGCAGCTCCCGGGGGGTACAGGGCAGGAATGAGCAGTTCTTC	CASSSRGVQGRNEQFF
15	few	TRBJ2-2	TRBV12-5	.	TGTGCTAGTGGTTTGGGGGCATCTAACACCGGGGAGCTGTTTTTT	CASGLGASNTGELFF
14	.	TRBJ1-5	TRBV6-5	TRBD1	TGTGCCAGCAGTGGACAGGGGGGAAATCAGCCCCAGCATTTT	CASSGQGGNQPQHF
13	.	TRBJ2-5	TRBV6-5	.	TGTGCCAGCAGTTACGACGAGAAAGAGACCCAGTACTTC	CASSYDEKETQYF
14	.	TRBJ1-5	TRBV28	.	TGTGCCAGCAGTTACGACAGACGGACAGCCCGCCAGCATTTT	CASSYDRRTARQHF
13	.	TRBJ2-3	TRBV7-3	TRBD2	TGTGCCAGCAGCCGGGGGGACTCAGATACGCAGTATTTT	CASSRGDSDTQYF
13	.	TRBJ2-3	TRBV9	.	TGTGCCAGCAGCGTAGATCTCGCAGATACGCAGTATTTT	CASSVDLADTQYF
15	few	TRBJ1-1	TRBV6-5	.	TGTGCCAGCAGGTGGGGGGAGGGGGTCTACACTGAAGCTTTCTTT	CASRWGEGVYTEAFF
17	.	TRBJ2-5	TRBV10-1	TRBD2	TGCGCCAGCAGTGAGCGGGAGGGGCAGGGGTACCAAGAGACCCAGTACTTC	CASSEREGQGYQETQYF
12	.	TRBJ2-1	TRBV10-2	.	TGCGCCAGCAGTGACCCCTCAAATGAGCAGTTCTTC	CASSDPSNEQFF
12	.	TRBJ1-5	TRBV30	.	TGTGCCTGGGACGGGGGGGCAGGGCCCCAGCATTTT	CAWDGGAGPQHF
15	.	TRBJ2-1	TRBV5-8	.	TGTGCCAGCAGCTTGGGGGCGACCTCCTACAATGAGCAGTTCTTC	CASSLGATSYNEQFF
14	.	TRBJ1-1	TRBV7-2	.	TGTGCCAGCAGCTTATTGGGGGTGGGCACTGAAGCTTTCTTT	CASSLLGVGTEAFF
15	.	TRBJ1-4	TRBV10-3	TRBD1	TGTGCCATCAGTGACAGGACAGGAACTAATGAAAAACTGTTTTTT	CAISDRTGTNEKLFF
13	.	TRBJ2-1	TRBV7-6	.	TGTGCCAGCAGCTTGTTGCAGACCAATGAGCAGTTCTTC	CASSLLQTNEQFF
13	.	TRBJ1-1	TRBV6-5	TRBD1	TGTGCCAGCAGCGACAGGGAGAACACTGAAGCTTTCTTT	CASSDRENTEAFF
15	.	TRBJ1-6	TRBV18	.	TGTGCCAGCTCACCACAGTCCCACAGAGGTTCACCCCTCCACTTT	CASSPQSHRGSPLHF
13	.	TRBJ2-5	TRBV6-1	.	TGTGCCAGCAGGCAACGCGGTCAAGAGACCCAGTACTTC	CASRQRGQETQYF
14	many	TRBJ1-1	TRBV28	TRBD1	TGTGCCAGCTTTCTAGCGGACAGGGTCTCCGAAGCTTTCTTT	CASFLADRVSEAFF
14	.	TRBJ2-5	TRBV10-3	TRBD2	TGTGCCATCAGTTCCGGGACTAAGGAAGAGACCCAGTACTTC	CAISSGTKEETQYF
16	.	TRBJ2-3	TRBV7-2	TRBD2	TGTGCCAGCAGCTCTGGGACTAGCGGGGGGGCAGATACGCAGTATTTT	CASSSGTSGGADTQYF